The 27 T cell receptor beta chains below all came from one sample that was sequenced in a study of cytomegalovirus exposure and HLA in healthy donors (dated 2017 in TCRdb). The method was the immunoSEQ multiplex PCR assay. For the multiplex PCR, a mixture combining 60 forward primers for TCR Vbeta segments and 13 reverse primers for TCR Jbeta segments was used. TCRdb limited this immuneACCESS table to in-frame rearrangements with V and J called. A share of clones is missing; checked studies link under half to unresolved V genes, and the rest is unexplained. The sample's clone listing holds fewer than 150,000 clones. The ten largest account for approximately 3.8% of the sample. The sample was PBMCs. The receptors were gathered from a young man in good health and CMV-seronegative.

V and J are TRBV7-8 and TRBJ1-5; D not certain. This CDR3 contains 17 residues. Germline lookup yields CDR1 SGHVS and CDR2 FQNEAQ. V lost 2 bases and J 3 bases, leaving 17 bases between the germline ends. Here the CDR3 DNA reads TGTGCCAGCAGCTTATTTTCGGAGTATTACGACAATCAGCCCCAGCATTTT. Amino acids: CASSLFSEYYDNQPQHF.

The J gene is TRBJ2-7, the V gene TRBV6-1, with TRBD1 matching 7 bases. Trimming removed 6 bases from V and 0 bases from J; junction bases left unmatched: 2. This CDR3 is built from 13 residues. The germline CDR1 and CDR2 sequences are MNHNS and SASEGT. The CDR3 DNA sequence: TGTGCCAGCAGCAGGGGGAGCTCCTACGAGCAGTACTTC. Its protein is CASSRGSSYEQYF.

The chain employs TRBV11-3 and TRBJ1-1; the match to TRBD1 covers 7 bases. Losses at the gene ends were 5 bases for V and 2 bases for J; bases not matched to a gene: 8. Germline CDR1 and CDR2: SGHNT and YENEEA. This CDR3 spans 15 amino acids. The CDR3 DNA reads as TGTGCCAGCAGCCTAGGGGGACAGAGAAACACTGAAGCTTTCTTT. Its protein product is CASSLGGQRNTEAFF.

The CDR3 spells CASSLDQGQTPNTEAFF. In DNA form, the CDR3 reads TGTGCCAGCAGCCTTGACCAGGGACAGACCCCGAACACTGAAGCTTTCTTT. This chain links TRBV11-2 with TRBJ1-1; 7 bases are shared with TRBD1. Germline CDR1 is SGHAT and CDR2 is FQNNGV. Trimming cost V 5 bases and J 1 base; bases outside gene matches: 13. The CDR3 is 17 residues long.

The J gene is TRBJ2-1, the V gene TRBV9, with 7 bases aligning to TRBD2. The CDR3 is 15 residues long. V shed 0 bases and J 5 bases; nucleotides not matched to a gene: 5. The V gene's germline CDR1 is SGDLS and CDR2 YYNGEE. The CDR3 coding sequence is TGTGCCAGCAGCGTAGGTAGACTAGCTCACAATGAGCAGTTCTTC. Its protein product is CASSVGRLAHNEQFF.

V usage is TRBV11-3 and J usage is TRBJ2-1; 9 nucleotides align to TRBD2. Trimming removed 4 bases from V and 10 bases from J; junction bases left unmatched: 14. Germline assignment: CDR1 SGHNT and CDR2 YENEEA. The CDR3 is 16 residues long. CDR3 DNA: TGTGCCAGCAGCTCCGGTGTTGGGCGGGGGGGCCGGGAGCAGTTCTTC. Its protein is CASSSGVGRGGREQFF.

The chain employs TRBV27 and TRBJ2-1, with 8 bases aligning to TRBD2. The germline CDR1 and CDR2 sequences are MNHEY and SMNVEV (reference sequence). The CDR3 consists of 15 residues. V lost 3 bases to trimming and J lost 1 base; unmatched junction nucleotides: 2. The CDR3 nucleotides are TGTGCCAGCAGTTTTGGCGGGAGGTCCTACAATGAGCAGTTCTTC. This encodes CASSFGGRSYNEQFF.

V is TRBV6-5 and J is TRBJ2-1, with TRBD1 as a possible D gene (6 bases). Germline CDR1 is MNHEY and CDR2 is SVGAGI. Trimming pared 5 bases from V and 3 bases from J, leaving 14 bases between. The CDR3 loop spans 15 amino acids. The CDR3 spells CASSLQGPGYNEQFF. CDR3 sequence (DNA): TGTGCCAGCAGTCTACAGGGCCCCGGCTACAATGAGCAGTTCTTC.

CDR3 DNA sequence: TGTGCCAGCAGCGCAGGGGGAGTTGAAGCTTTCTTT. This codes for CASSAGGVEAFF. The rearrangement links TRBV4-2 to TRBJ1-1; TRBD1 matches at 7 bases. V shed 5 bases and J 7 bases; nucleotides not matched to a gene: 4. The CDR3 loop spans 12 amino acids. CDR1 is LGHNA, CDR2 YNFKEQ, per germline.

This chain joins TRBV6-5 and TRBJ2-7; TRBD2 aligns across 7 bases. The CDR3 is 14 amino acids. Trimming cost V 1 base and J 5 bases; bases outside gene matches: 5. The germline V gene has CDR1 MNHEY and CDR2 SVGAGI. The CDR3 is CASSYLSTSDEQYF. CDR3 sequence (DNA): TGTGCCAGCAGTTACTTGTCCACTAGCGACGAGCAGTACTTC.

The chain couples TRBV2 to TRBJ1-1; 7 bases line up with TRBD1. The V segment lost 10 bases and the J segment 8 bases; nucleotides outside the gene matches: 7. The CDR3 sequence is 11 residues long. Per germline, CDR1 SNHLY and CDR2 FYNNEI. DNA for the CDR3: TGTGCCACAGGGGGAGGTTTCGAAGCTTTCTTT. Its protein product is CATGGGFEAFF.

The chain carries TRBV28 and TRBJ2-1; 8 nucleotides align to TRBD1. The CDR3 length is 15 residues. CDR1 is MDHEN, CDR2 SYDVKM, per germline. Trimming at V came to 5 bases and at J to 6 bases, leaving 9 bases not matched to a gene. CDR3 nucleotides: TGTGCCAGCAGTCCGACAGGGGAGCCGGGCAATGAGCAGTTCTTC. Translation gives CASSPTGEPGNEQFF.

The V and J genes are TRBV2 and TRBJ2-5; 9 positions match TRBD1. The better agreement between TRBJ2-7 and the DNA end casts doubt on the J call. From germline, CDR1 is SNHLY and CDR2 FYNNEI. This CDR3 spans 15 amino acids. Here the CDR3 reads CASSDQTGGSYEQYF. The CDR3, as DNA: TGTGCCAGCAGTGACCAGACAGGGGGCTCCTACGAGCAGTACTTC.

The chain has TRBV7-9 and TRBJ1-2, with TRBD1 matching over 8 bases. The CDR3 spans 14 residues. Germline V gene sequence: CDR1 SEHNR, CDR2 FQNEAQ (reference sequence). V was pared by 5 bases and J by 4 bases, with 6 bases of the junction left unmatched. CDR3 residues: CASSPDRESYGYTF. CDR3 nucleotide sequence: TGTGCCAGCAGCCCGGACAGGGAATCCTATGGCTACACCTTC. Filled out from reference TRBV7-9 and TRBJ1-2, the complete variable domain reads DTGVSQNPRHKITKRGQNVTFRCDPISEHNRLYWYRQTLGQGPEFLTYFQNEAQLEKSRLLSDRFSAERPKGSFSTLEIQRTEQGDSAMYLCASSPDRESYGYTFGSGTRLTVV.

The V gene is TRBV6-4, the J gene TRBJ2-3, with 9 bases identical to TRBD2. The V gene end was trimmed by 5 bases and the J gene end by 4 bases; junction bases not matched to a gene: 4. Germline V gene lookup returns CDR1 MRHNA and CDR2 SNTAGT. CDR3 length equals 14 residues. As DNA, the CDR3 is TGTGCCAGCAGTAGGACTAGCGATGCAGATACGCAGTATTTT. Encoded protein: CASSRTSDADTQYF.

The chain has TRBV6-5 and TRBJ1-1; unclear D gene. The germline gives CDR1 MNHEY, CDR2 SVGAGI. V gave up 7 bases and J gave up 1 base, with 16 bases separating them. The CDR3 is made up of 15 amino acids. DNA of the CDR3: TGTGCCAGCAATTTCGGACGCGCGGGGAACACTGAAGCTTTCTTT. It yields the protein CASNFGRAGNTEAFF.

The rearrangement uses TRBV30 and TRBJ1-3, with D possibly matching TRBD1 (5 bases). Looked up from germline, CDR1 is GTSNPN and CDR2 is SVGIG (reference sequence). Between the trimmed V and J ends, which lost 2 bases and 0 bases, there was a span of 14 bases. CDR3 length equals 16 residues. CDR3: CAWSSPGGLSGNTIYF. The CDR3 DNA sequence: TGTGCCTGGAGTTCCCCGGGGGGACTCTCTGGAAACACCATATATTTT.

The rearrangement uses TRBV19 and TRBJ1-1; D unresolved. Trimming shortened V by 5 bases and J by 2 bases, and 9 bases separated the two germline ends. Per the germline V gene, CDR1 is LNHDA and CDR2 is SQIVND (reference sequence). The CDR3 contains 13 residues. CDR3 sequence (DNA): TGTGCCAGTAGTTCCAACTACAACACTGAAGCTTTCTTT. It encodes CASSSNYNTEAFF.

This chain uses TRBV27 with TRBJ1-2; D unclear. V dropped 6 bases and J dropped 3 bases, with 20 bases sitting between them. Germline lookup yields CDR1 MNHEY and CDR2 SMNVEV (reference sequence). CDR3 size: 16 residues. CDR3 residues: CASRHTRRIEDYGYTF. The CDR3 DNA reads as TGTGCCAGCAGACACACAAGACGGATTGAGGACTATGGCTACACCTTC.

The J gene is TRBJ1-1, the V gene TRBV7-2; the match to TRBD1 covers 7 bases. The CDR3 contains 15 residues. Trimming cost V 5 bases and J 5 bases; bases outside gene matches: 11. Germline assignment: CDR1 SGHTA and CDR2 FQGNSA. CDR3 sequence reads: CASSREGGMSTEAFF. The CDR3 coding sequence is TGTGCCAGCAGCCGGGAAGGGGGCATGAGTACTGAAGCTTTCTTT.

The V and J genes are TRBV7-2 and TRBJ2-7, with D hard to call. V was shortened by 2 bases and J by 2 bases, with 13 bases between the two germline ends. CDR3 length: 15 amino acids. Germline lookup yields CDR1 SGHTA and CDR2 FQGNSA. The CDR3 loop reads CASSLSPFNPYEQYF. The CDR3 coding sequence is TGTGCCAGCAGCTTAAGCCCCTTCAATCCCTACGAGCAGTACTTC.

The rearrangement joins TRBV5-6 to TRBJ1-1, with D hard to call. The CDR3 has 15 amino acids. Germline assignment: CDR1 SGHDT and CDR2 YYEEEE. The V gene lost 4 bases and the J gene lost 3 bases, with 16 bases spanning the gap. CDR3 DNA sequence: TGTGCCAGCAGCCGTCCCGGGAGCTTCTACACTGAAGCTTTCTTT. Translating it yields CASSRPGSFYTEAFF.

The V and J genes are TRBV2 and TRBJ2-7, with D hard to call. The germline V gene has CDR1 SNHLY and CDR2 FYNNEI. This CDR3 spans 13 amino acids. The V gene lost 5 bases and the J gene lost 2 bases, with 10 bases spanning the gap. CDR3 sequence (DNA): TGTGCCAGCAGTCGTAGCCAGACCTACGAGCAGTACTTC. It yields the protein CASSRSQTYEQYF.

V usage is TRBV7-9 and J usage is TRBJ2-7; D gene uncertain. The CDR3 sequence is 13 residues long. Germline CDR1 and CDR2: SEHNR and FQNEAQ (reference sequence). Trimming left V 0 bases short and J 6 bases short, with 9 bases between. The CDR3 here is CASSLAFGPEQYF. The CDR3 DNA reads TGTGCCAGCAGCTTAGCGTTCGGTCCCGAGCAGTACTTC.

The chain has TRBV14 and TRBJ1-6; a weak D match, TRBD1 (5 bases). This CDR3 contains 13 residues. Looked up from germline, CDR1 is SGHDN and CDR2 is FVKESK. Trimming left V 9 bases short and J 10 bases short, with 16 bases between. The CDR3 is CASARGGTSPLHF. The CDR3 DNA follows: TGTGCCAGTGCCCGCGGGGGGACCTCACCCCTCCACTTT.

As for this clone: Other DNA sequences in this specimen translate into the identical CDR3. The chain uses TRBV28 and TRBJ1-5, with 7 bases lining up with TRBD1. The germline V gene encodes CDR1 MDHEN and CDR2 SYDVKM. V trimming: 7 bases; J trimming: 7 bases; junction bases outside the gene matches: 10. The CDR3 totals 14 residues. The CDR3 DNA sequence: TGTGCCAGCACCTTAGCAGGGGGGAACCAGCCCCAGCATTTT. It specifies CASTLAGGNQPQHF.

J is TRBJ1-2 and V is TRBV29-1; D is uncertain. In germline, CDR1 is SQVTM, CDR2 ANQGSEA. The CDR3 is 13 residues long. Trimming cost V 7 bases and J 4 bases, with 16 bases left between them. In DNA form, the CDR3 reads TGCAGCGCCCGAGATATCGGACTCTATGGCTACACCTTC. It encodes CSARDIGLYGYTF.